What follows are 8 T cell receptor beta chains derived from one specimen sequenced in a study of CD8+ T cells in alopecia areata. The authors extracted RNA and reverse transcribed it into cDNA as the sequencing template. Some clones are missing from TCRdb's copy, which holds only in-frame ones; the method was immunoSEQ multiplex PCR. Here the sample spans approximately 180,000 clones, 40% to 65% being singletons. The treatment: oral pan-JAK inhibitor, 5-10 mg twice daily. The input for sequencing was CD8+ T cells sorted from blood, taken at week 24, from a patient treated with tofacitinib. Receptor source: a human donor with alopecia areata.

A few counts support this clone. This chain connects TRBV19 to TRBJ1-1; D remains ambiguous. This CDR3 is built from 14 residues. Trimming pared 9 bases from V and 5 bases from J, leaving 19 bases between. The germline V gene has CDR1 LNHDA and CDR2 SQIVND (reference sequence). The CDR3 loop is CASWEAQFGTEAFF. The CDR3 nucleotides read TGTGCCAGCTGGGAAGCACAGTTCGGGACTGAAGCTTTCTTT.

In this sample, this clone turned up a few times. This chain joins TRBV11-2 and TRBJ2-1; perhaps D is TRBD1 or TRBD2 (5 bases each). V lost 1 base and J 2 bases, leaving 12 bases between the germline ends. This CDR3 spans 16 amino acids. Germline V CDR1 and CDR2: SGHAT, FQNNGV. The CDR3 coding sequence is TGTGCCAGCAGCTTAGTAAACCGGGGCCCCTACAATGAGCAGTTCTTC. Its translation: CASSLVNRGPYNEQFF.

This clone was seen a single time. The V and J genes are TRBV7-8 and TRBJ2-1; 11 bases fit TRBD2. With 4 bases clipped from V and 8 bases from J, the junction kept 7 bases outside the gene matches. CDR1 is SGHVS and CDR2 is FQNEAQ in the germline V gene. CDR3 length: 15 amino acids. The CDR3 DNA sequence: TGTGCCAGCAGCTCCATAGCGGGGGGGCCCCATGAGCAGTTCTTC. It is translated as CASSSIAGGPHEQFF.

This clone was picked up a small number of times. V usage is TRBV30 and J usage is TRBJ2-1; D might be TRBD1 (6 bases). Trimming left V 0 bases short and J 0 bases short, with 9 bases between. The CDR3 is 15 amino acids. Germline CDR1 reads GTSNPN; CDR2 reads SVGIG (reference sequence). DNA of the CDR3: TGTGCCTGGAGTGTAGACAGGAGCTCCTACAATGAGCAGTTCTTC. Its translation: CAWSVDRSSYNEQFF.

This clone was observed a few times. Other nucleotide sequences in the sample specify the same CDR3. V gene TRBV27 combines with J gene TRBJ2-5; D unresolved. CDR1 is MNHEY and CDR2 is SMNVEV in the germline V gene (reference sequence). The ends were cut back, 3 bases at V and 4 bases at J, with 3 bases in the middle. The CDR3 has 11 amino acids. CDR3 loop: CASSLGETQYF. CDR3 coding DNA: TGTGCCAGCAGTTTGGGAGAGACCCAGTACTTC.

V is TRBV30 and J is TRBJ1-1; D is unresolved. V dropped 2 bases and J dropped 1 base, with 14 bases sitting between them. Germline V lookup: CDR1 GTSNPN, CDR2 SVGIG (reference sequence). The CDR3 consists of 15 residues. CDR3 in amino acids: CAWSIPAGPNTEAFF. Written as DNA, the CDR3 is TGTGCCTGGAGTATCCCGGCAGGACCGAACACTGAAGCTTTCTTT.

CDR3 coding DNA: TGTGCCAGTAGTATAGCGGCAGGGGTCGACTATGGCTACACCTTC. It translates to CASSIAAGVDYGYTF. This rearrangement joins TRBV19 to TRBJ1-2, with a weak D call TRBD1 (6 bases). The V gene lost 1 base and the J gene lost 3 bases, with 12 bases spanning the gap. Per germline, CDR1 LNHDA and CDR2 SQIVND (reference sequence). The CDR3 loop spans 15 amino acids.

The V gene is TRBV4-3, the J gene TRBJ2-3, with unresolved D. The V gene's germline CDR1 is LGHNA and CDR2 YSLEER. Trimming left V 1 base short and J 2 bases short, with 16 bases between. The CDR3 has 17 residues. The CDR3 sequence is CASSQVFGRKPTDTQYF. In DNA form, the CDR3 reads TGCGCCAGCAGCCAAGTATTCGGGCGTAAGCCCACAGATACGCAGTATTTT.